This record looks at one TCR beta chain sequence and its context. Its antigen is unidentified. The entry originates in a study of Graves' ophthalmopathy and Graves' hyperthyroidism. Amplifying from RNA transcripts, the study obtained TCR beta CDR3 regions. RT-PCR in the first round used HTBI primers; a second-round multiplex PCR followed. TCRdb re-called the multiplex PCR reads through MiXCR, storing one row per CDR3 protein. The data contain over 45,000 distinct CDR3 sequences, less than 65% of them singletons. Among the exclusions were patients with other autoimmune diseases, uncontrolled infections, pregnancy or lactation. Study-level results: Discrimination between ophthalmopathy and stable hyperthyroidism by a 13-signature model showed roughly 88% sensitivity and 75% to 84% specificity. Most thyroid clonotypes with frequency above 0.001 were detected in blood too.

V was trimmed by 4 bases and J by 7 bases, leaving 13 bases between them. CDR1 is MNHNS and CDR2 is SASEGT in the germline V gene. The CDR3 spans 13 residues. Specimen: peripheral blood. This clonotype was sampled from an adult man with Graves' ophthalmopathy. The V and J genes are TRBV6-1 and TRBJ2-5, with D perhaps matching TRBD1 or TRBD2 (5 bases each). The CDR3 here is CASSGRDGGTQYF. CDR3 nucleotide sequence: TGTGCCAGCAGTGGTAGGGACGGCGGGACCCAGTACTTC.